This T cell receptor (beta chain) came from a study of cytomegalovirus exposure and HLA in healthy donors. Regarding the study as a whole: No immune exposure information besides CMV serostatus was available.

Primers for the PCR totalled 60 Vbeta and 13 Jbeta. Data came from immunoSEQ multiplex PCR; TCRdb stores just in-frame clones and leaves some out. The sample has approximately 150,000 clones; approximately 80% are singletons. V was pared by 4 bases and J by 3 bases, with 2 bases of the junction left unmatched. Germline V gene sequence: CDR1 MRHNA, CDR2 SNTAGT. The CDR3 totals 15 residues. Note on this clone: Its antigen remains unknown.

The sequenced material came from PBMCs. The chain couples TRBV6-4 to TRBJ2-1; 11 bases line up with TRBD2. This sequence was found in a man between 18 and 29 years old in good health and CMV-seropositive. The CDR3 nucleotides read TGTGCCAGCAGTGCCGGGACTAGCGGCTACAATGAGCAGTTCTTC. Encoded protein: CASSAGTSGYNEQFF.